This section outlines one T cell receptor (beta chain) sequence together with its context. The source of the sample is a study of blood T cell repertoires in COVID-19. Study in general: Sites in the United States, Italy and Spain provided acute and convalescent COVID-19 samples.

Authors' analysis steps: Nucleated cell number was recorded as an estimate derived from reference gene primer amplification. Clones were sequenced by immunoSEQ multiplex PCR, and TCRdb holds only the in-frame ones, with some missing. That table gives V, J and clone size, and the DNA gave D and trimming. This sample has 200,000 to 250,000 clones, with 75% to 90% found just once. V was pared by 3 bases and J by 6 bases, with 11 bases between. The germline V gene encodes CDR1 MNHEY and CDR2 SMNVEV (reference sequence). This CDR3 is 13 amino acids long. The receptor was derived from a human donor in a cohort sampled during active COVID-19. The rearrangement links TRBV27 to TRBJ1-2; a weak D match, TRBD1 (5 bases). Material: peripheral blood. The CDR3 DNA follows: TGTGCCAGCAGTTTCCGGACATCCCATGGCTACACCTTC. This gives the protein CASSFRTSHGYTF.